These T cell receptor beta chains were read from a single sample in a study of blood T cell repertoires in COVID-19. Only in-frame clones appear in the TCRdb table, and some are missing; sequencing was by immunoSEQ multiplex PCR. The table has over 250,000 clones, approximately 87% seen once. Sequences were obtained from peripheral blood. Receptors were obtained from a woman aged 45-59 years with acute or convalescent COVID-19. Each CDR3 is given with its conserved first and last residue.

V gene	J gene	CDR3 length	CDR3 protein
TRBV5-4	TRBJ2-5	15	CASSRGVRGEETQYF
TRBV7-8	TRBJ2-7	16	CASSPRLAGGSYEQYF
TRBV27	TRBJ2-3	18	CASSLGAGRGTSTDTQYF
TRBV5-1	TRBJ2-2	16	CASSVTGLAGSGELFF
TRBV12-3/TRBV12-4	TRBJ1-5	13	CASSFSGGEPQHF
TRBV27	TRBJ1-1	14	CASSRQFMNTEAFF
TRBV7-3	TRBJ1-1	14	CASSLGGAPTEAFF
TRBV19	TRBJ2-7	14	CASSDTGGFYEQYF
TRBV7-3	TRBJ1-1	13	CASSSQGNTEAFF
TRBV30	TRBJ1-4	14	CAWVNRGANEKLFF
TRBV4-3	TRBJ1-1	17	CASSQKTRGRLNTEAFF
TRBV5-1	TRBJ2-7	15	CASSSLAGGPGEQYF
TRBV7-8	TRBJ2-7	16	CASSPAGTGASYEQYF
TRBV6-5	TRBJ1-5	13	CASSYRSNDPQHF
TRBV2	TRBJ2-1	17	CASSELAGIGIYNEQFF
TRBV28	TRBJ2-7	16	CASSYLTSGRASEQYF
TRBV5-5	TRBJ2-3	14	CASSTERSTDTQYF
TRBV5-1	TRBJ2-2	18	CASSVLPPPGKNTGELFF
TRBV29-1	TRBJ2-4	14	CSVRGRLAKNIQYF
TRBV19	TRBJ2-3	14	CASSIGGRADTQYF
TRBV27	TRBJ2-7	16	CASSADRTSGIYEQYF
TRBV27	TRBJ2-1	11	CASSLFGEQFF
TRBV19	TRBJ2-3	14	CASSIGTSADTQYF
TRBV5-1	TRBJ2-7	14	CASSLSGQTYEQYF
TRBV27	TRBJ2-1	15	CASVHSVSSYNEQFF
TRBV24-1	TRBJ2-2	17	CATSDTGQGANTGELFF
TRBV6-1	TRBJ2-1	13	CASNLGGFAEQFF
TRBV7-2	TRBJ2-7	15	CASSQLRSGSGEQYF
TRBV5-1	TRBJ2-2	16	CASSFSGGHGTGELFF
TRBV27	TRBJ2-7	13	CASSLGGGYEQYF
TRBV28	TRBJ2-7	14	CASSQTGNSYEQYF
TRBV10-3	TRBJ2-7	13	CAISGTGVREQYF
TRBV7-2	TRBJ2-7	15	CASSLRTENSYEQYF
TRBV29-1	TRBJ2-5	12	CSGRQGAETQYF
TRBV7-3	TRBJ2-7	12	CASSPGGYEQYF
TRBV7-3	TRBJ2-2	16	CASSFPAGDNTGELFF
TRBV5-1	TRBJ2-5	15	CASSTLSGRGETQYF
TRBV5-5	TRBJ2-7	13	CASSLERSLEQYF
TRBV19	TRBJ2-5	14	CASREAVQQETQYF
TRBV29-1	TRBJ1-2	14	CSVVTVFNLLGYTF
TRBV6-4	TRBJ2-1	15	CASSEQGGAINEQFF